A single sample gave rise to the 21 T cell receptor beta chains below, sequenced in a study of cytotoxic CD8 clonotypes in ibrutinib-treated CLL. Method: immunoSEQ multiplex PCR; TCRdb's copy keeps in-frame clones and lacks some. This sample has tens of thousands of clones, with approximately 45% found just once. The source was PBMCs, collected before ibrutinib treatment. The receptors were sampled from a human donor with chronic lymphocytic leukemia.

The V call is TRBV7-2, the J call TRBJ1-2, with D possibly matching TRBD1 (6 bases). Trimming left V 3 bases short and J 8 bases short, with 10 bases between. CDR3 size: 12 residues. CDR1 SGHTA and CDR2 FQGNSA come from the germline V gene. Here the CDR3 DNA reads TGTGCCAGCAGCTTGAAGGGACACGGCTACACCTTC. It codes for CASSLKGHGYTF.

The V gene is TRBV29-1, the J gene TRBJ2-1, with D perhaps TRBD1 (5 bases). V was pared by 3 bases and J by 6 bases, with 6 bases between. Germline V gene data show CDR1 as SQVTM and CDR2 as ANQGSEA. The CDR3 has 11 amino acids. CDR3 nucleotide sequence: TGCAGCGTTGACAGGGCCAATGAGCAGTTCTTC. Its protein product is CSVDRANEQFF.

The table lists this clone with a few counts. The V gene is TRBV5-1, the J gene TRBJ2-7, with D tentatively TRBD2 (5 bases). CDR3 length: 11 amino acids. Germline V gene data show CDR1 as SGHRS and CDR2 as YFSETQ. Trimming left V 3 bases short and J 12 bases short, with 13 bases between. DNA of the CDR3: TGCGCCAGCAGCTCCCGGGAAGTCCGGTACTTC. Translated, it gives CASSSREVRYF.

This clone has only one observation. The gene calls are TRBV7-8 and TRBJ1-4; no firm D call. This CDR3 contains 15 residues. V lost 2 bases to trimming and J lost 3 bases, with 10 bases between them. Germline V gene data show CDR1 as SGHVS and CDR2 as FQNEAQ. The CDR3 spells CASSLRESSNEKLFF. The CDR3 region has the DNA TGTGCCAGCAGCTTACGGGAAAGCTCTAATGAAAAACTGTTTTTT.

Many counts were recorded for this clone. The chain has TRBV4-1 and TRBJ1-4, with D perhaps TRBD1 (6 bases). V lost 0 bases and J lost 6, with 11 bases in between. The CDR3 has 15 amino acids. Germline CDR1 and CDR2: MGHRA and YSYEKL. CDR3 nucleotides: TGCGCCAGCAGCCAAGATTCGGCAGGGGATGAAAAACTGTTTTTT. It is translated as CASSQDSAGDEKLFF.

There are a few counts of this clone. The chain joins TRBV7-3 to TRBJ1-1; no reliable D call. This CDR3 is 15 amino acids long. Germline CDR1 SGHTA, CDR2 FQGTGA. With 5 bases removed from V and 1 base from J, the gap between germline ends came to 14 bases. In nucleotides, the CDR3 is TGTGCCAGCAGCCCCCGACCCCAGCGGAACACTGAAGCTTTCTTT. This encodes CASSPRPQRNTEAFF.

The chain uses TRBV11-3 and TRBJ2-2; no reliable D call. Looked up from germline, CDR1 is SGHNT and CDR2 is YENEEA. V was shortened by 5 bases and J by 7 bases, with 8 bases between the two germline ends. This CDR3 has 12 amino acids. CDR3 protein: CASSLLFGELFF. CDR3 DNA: TGTGCCAGCAGCCTACTCTTCGGGGAGCTGTTTTTT.

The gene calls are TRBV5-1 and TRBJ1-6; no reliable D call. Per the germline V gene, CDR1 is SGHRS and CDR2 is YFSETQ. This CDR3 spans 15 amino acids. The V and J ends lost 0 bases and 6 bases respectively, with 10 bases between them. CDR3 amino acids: CASSLEGVGNSPLHF. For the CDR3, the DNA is TGCGCCAGCAGCTTGGAAGGAGTAGGTAATTCACCCCTCCACTTT.

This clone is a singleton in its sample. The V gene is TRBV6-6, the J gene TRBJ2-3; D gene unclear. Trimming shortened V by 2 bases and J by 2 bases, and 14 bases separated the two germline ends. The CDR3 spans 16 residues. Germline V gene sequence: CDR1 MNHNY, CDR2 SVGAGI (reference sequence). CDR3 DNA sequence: TGTGCCAGCAGTTACGCTGGGCGCCCCCCCACAGATACGCAGTATTTT. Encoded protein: CASSYAGRPPTDTQYF.

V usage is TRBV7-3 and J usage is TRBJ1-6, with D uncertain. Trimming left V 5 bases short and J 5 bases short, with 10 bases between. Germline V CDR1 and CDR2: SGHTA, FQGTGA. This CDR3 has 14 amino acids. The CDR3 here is CASSRTGNNSPLHF. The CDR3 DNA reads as TGTGCCAGCAGCCGGACGGGCAATAATTCACCCCTCCACTTT.

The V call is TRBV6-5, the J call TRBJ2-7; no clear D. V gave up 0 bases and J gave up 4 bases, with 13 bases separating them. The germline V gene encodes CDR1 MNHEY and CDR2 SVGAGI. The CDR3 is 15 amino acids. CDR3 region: CASSYSSITGYEQYF. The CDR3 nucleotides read TGTGCCAGCAGTTACTCGAGTATTACGGGTTACGAGCAGTACTTC.

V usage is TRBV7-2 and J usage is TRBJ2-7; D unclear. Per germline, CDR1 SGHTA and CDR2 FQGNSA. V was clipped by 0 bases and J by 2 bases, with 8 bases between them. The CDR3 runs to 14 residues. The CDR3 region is CASSLASVTYEQYF. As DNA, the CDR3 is TGTGCCAGCAGCTTAGCGTCGGTAACCTACGAGCAGTACTTC.

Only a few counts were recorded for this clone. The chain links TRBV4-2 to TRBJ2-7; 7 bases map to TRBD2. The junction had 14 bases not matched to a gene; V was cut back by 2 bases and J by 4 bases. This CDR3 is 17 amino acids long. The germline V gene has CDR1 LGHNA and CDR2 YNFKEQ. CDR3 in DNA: TGTGCCAGCAGCCAAAATTCAGGACTAGTTCTAATGTACGAGCAGTACTTC. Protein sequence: CASSQNSGLVLMYEQYF.

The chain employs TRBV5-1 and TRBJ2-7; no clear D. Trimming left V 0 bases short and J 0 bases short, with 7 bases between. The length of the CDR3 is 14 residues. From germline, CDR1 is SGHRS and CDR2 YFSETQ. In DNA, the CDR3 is TGCGCCAGCAGCTTGGTGGTGGACTCCTACGAGCAGTACTTC. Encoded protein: CASSLVVDSYEQYF. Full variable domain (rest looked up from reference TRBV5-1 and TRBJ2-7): KAGVTQTPRYLIKTRGQQVTLSCSPISGHRSVSWYQQTPGQGLQFLFEYFSETQRNKGNFPGRFSGRQFSNSRSEMNVSTLELGDSALYLCASSLVVDSYEQYFGPGTRLTVT.

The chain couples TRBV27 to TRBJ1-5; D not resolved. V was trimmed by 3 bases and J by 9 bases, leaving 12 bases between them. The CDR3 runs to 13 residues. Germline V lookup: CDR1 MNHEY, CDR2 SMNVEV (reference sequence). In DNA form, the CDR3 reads TGTGCCAGCAGTTTGAGGGTAGAGGGGCCCCAGCATTTT. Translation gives CASSLRVEGPQHF.

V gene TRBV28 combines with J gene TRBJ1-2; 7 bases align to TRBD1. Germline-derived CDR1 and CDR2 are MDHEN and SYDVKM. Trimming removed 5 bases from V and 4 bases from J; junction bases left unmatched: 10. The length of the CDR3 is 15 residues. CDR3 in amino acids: CASSLIQGSLYGYTF. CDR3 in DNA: TGTGCCAGCAGTCTGATACAGGGGTCCCTCTATGGCTACACCTTC.

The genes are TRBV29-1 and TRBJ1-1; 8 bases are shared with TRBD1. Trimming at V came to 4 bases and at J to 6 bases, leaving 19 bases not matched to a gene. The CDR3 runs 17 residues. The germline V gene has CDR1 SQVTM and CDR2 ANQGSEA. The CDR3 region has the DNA TGCAGCGTTGCAGAGGGGGCCGGACAGGGAGGGAGTCCTGAAGCTTTCTTT. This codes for CSVAEGAGQGGSPEAFF. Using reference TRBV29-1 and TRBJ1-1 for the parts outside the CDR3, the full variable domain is SAVISQKPSRDICQRGTSLTIQCQVDSQVTMMFWYRQQPGQSLTLIATANQGSEATYESGFVIDKFPISRPNLTFSTLTVSNMSPEDSSIYLCSVAEGAGQGGSPEAFFGQGTRLTVV.

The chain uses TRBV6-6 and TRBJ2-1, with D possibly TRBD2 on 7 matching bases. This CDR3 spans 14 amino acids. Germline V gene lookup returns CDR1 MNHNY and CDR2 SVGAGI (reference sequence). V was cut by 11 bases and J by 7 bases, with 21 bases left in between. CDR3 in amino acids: CAGSSGGGPNEQFF. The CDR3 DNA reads TGTGCCGGTAGCAGTGGGGGGGGGCCGAATGAGCAGTTCTTC.

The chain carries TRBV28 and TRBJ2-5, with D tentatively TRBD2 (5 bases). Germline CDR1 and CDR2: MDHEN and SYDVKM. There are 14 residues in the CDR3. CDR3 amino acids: CAIRASGYQETQYF. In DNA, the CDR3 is TGTGCAATTAGGGCGAGCGGTTACCAAGAGACCCAGTACTTC. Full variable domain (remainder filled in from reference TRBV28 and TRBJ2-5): DVKVTQSSRYLVKRTGEKVFLECVQDMDHENMFWYRQDPGLGLRLIYFSYDVKMKEKGDIPEGYSVSREKKERFSLILESASTNQTSMYLCAIRASGYQETQYFGPGTRLLVL.

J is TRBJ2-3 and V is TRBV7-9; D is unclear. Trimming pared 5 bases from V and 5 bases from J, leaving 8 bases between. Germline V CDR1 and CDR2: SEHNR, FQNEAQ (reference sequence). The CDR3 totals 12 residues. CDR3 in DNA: TGTGCCAGCAGCCCGCCCCGAGATACGCAGTATTTT. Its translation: CASSPPRDTQYF.

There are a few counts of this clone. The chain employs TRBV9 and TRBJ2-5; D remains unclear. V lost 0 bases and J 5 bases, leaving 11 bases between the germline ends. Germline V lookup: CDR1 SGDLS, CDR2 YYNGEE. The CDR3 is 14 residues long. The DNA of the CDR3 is TGTGCCAGCAGCGTAGCTCTAGACCGGGAGACCCAGTACTTC. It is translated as CASSVALDRETQYF. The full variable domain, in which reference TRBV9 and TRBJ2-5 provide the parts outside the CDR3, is DSGVTQTPKHLITATGQRVTLRCSPRSGDLSVYWYQQSLDQGLQFLIQYYNGEERAKGNILERFSAQQFPDLHSELNLSSLELGDSALYFCASSVALDRETQYFGPGTRLLVL.